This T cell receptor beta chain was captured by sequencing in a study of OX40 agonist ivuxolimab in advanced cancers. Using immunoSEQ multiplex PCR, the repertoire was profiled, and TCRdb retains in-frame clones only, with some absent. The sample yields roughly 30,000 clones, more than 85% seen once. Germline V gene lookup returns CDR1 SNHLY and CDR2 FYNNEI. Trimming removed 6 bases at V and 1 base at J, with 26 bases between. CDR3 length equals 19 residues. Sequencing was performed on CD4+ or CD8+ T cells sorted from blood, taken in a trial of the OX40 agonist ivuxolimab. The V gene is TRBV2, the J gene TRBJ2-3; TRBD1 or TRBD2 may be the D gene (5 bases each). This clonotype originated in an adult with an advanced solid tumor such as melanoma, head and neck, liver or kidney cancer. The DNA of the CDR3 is TGTGCCAGCAGAGGGGACCTGCGCGGCGTGCTCGGGGGCACAGATACGCAGTATTTT. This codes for CASRGDLRGVLGGTDTQYF.